The 29 T cell receptor beta chains below come from one sample, sequenced in a study of blood T cell repertoires in COVID-19. Some clones are missing from TCRdb's copy, which holds only in-frame ones; the method was immunoSEQ multiplex PCR. In the table there are about 150,000 clones, over 85% of which are singletons. Sequenced material: peripheral blood. All receptors come from a human donor in a cohort sampled during active COVID-19.

The rearrangement links TRBV7-3 to TRBJ1-3; unclear D gene. Germline V gives CDR1 SGHTA, CDR2 FQGTGA. CDR3 size: 14 residues. The V end lost 5 bases, the J end lost 6 bases, and 14 bases lay between the germline ends. As DNA, the CDR3 is TGTGCCAGCAGCCCACTTATTAAGAAAAACACCATATATTTT. Protein sequence: CASSPLIKKNTIYF.

The chain combines TRBV10-1 with TRBJ2-1, with 15 bases that match TRBD2. V was clipped by 3 bases and J by 2 bases; unmatched bases: 8. The CDR3 has 19 residues. CDR1 is WNHNN and CDR2 is SYGVQD in the germline V gene (reference sequence). The CDR3 is CASSDRRTSGGVTYNEQFF. The CDR3 DNA reads TGCGCCAGCAGTGATCGAAGGACTAGCGGGGGGGTAACCTACAATGAGCAGTTCTTC.

This chain links TRBV7-8 with TRBJ1-6; D possibly corresponds to TRBD1 (6 bases). Germline CDR1 is SGHVS and CDR2 is FQNEAQ. This CDR3 region has 15 residues. Trimming pared 5 bases from V and 7 bases from J, leaving 15 bases between. This CDR3 reads CASSPEQGTNSPLHF. Written as DNA, the CDR3 is TGTGCCAGCAGCCCCGAACAGGGTACGAATTCACCCCTCCACTTT.

This clone was counted between two and nine times. The chain combines TRBV2 with TRBJ1-5, with no clear D. The V end was cut by 6 bases, the J end by 5 bases, with 14 bases between. CDR3 length: 14 amino acids. Per germline, CDR1 SNHLY and CDR2 FYNNEI. The CDR3 loop is CASRGRLRDQPQHF. CDR3 nucleotides: TGTGCCAGCAGGGGTCGACTCCGTGATCAGCCCCAGCATTTT.

This clone was counted a single time. CDR3 loop: CASSRGGVNEKLFF. The DNA of the CDR3 is TGTGCCAGCAGTCGGGGGGGGGTTAATGAAAAACTGTTTTTT. This chain uses TRBV2 with TRBJ1-4, with D maybe TRBD1 (5 bases). The CDR3 is 14 amino acids. V was shortened by 5 bases and J by 4 bases, with 11 bases between the two germline ends. The germline V gene has CDR1 SNHLY and CDR2 FYNNEI.

This clone showed up just once. The chain uses TRBV18 and TRBJ1-5; 7 bases are a match to TRBD1. Germline V gives CDR1 KGHSH, CDR2 LQKENI. This CDR3 is built from 15 residues. V was clipped by 2 bases and J by 4 bases; unmatched bases: 5. CDR3 residues: CASSPDGTVNQPQHF. The DNA for the CDR3 is TGTGCCAGCTCACCAGACGGGACAGTAAATCAGCCCCAGCATTTT.

Only one count was recorded for this clone. The chain carries TRBV6-6 and TRBJ2-3; 8 bases match TRBD2. With 8 bases clipped from V and 2 bases from J, the junction kept 12 bases outside the gene matches. The CDR3 totals 16 residues. CDR1 and CDR2 from the germline V gene are MNHNY and SVGAGI (reference sequence). The CDR3 is CASDRTGGAATDTQYF. The CDR3 DNA follows: TGTGCCAGCGATCGTACCGGGGGGGCTGCCACAGATACGCAGTATTTT.

The J gene is TRBJ2-2, the V gene TRBV5-5, with a tentative D call TRBD2 (6 bases). The ends were cut back, 4 bases at V and 4 bases at J, with 17 bases in the middle. The CDR3 totals 16 residues. Germline-derived CDR1 and CDR2 are SGHKS and YYEKEE (reference sequence). This chain's CDR3 is CASSHSLALPTGELFF. The DNA for the CDR3 is TGTGCCAGCAGCCACTCACTAGCTCTACCCACCGGGGAGCTGTTTTTT.

This sequence joins TRBV7-2 and TRBJ1-6, with D hard to call. CDR3 length equals 17 residues. Trimming stripped 0 bases from V and 4 bases from J, with 13 bases between. CDR1 is SGHTA and CDR2 is FQGNSA in the germline V gene. CDR3 residues: CASSLAAGFYYNSPLHF. The CDR3 DNA reads as TGTGCCAGCAGCTTAGCGGCGGGGTTCTATTATAATTCACCCCTCCACTTT.

V is TRBV7-9 and J is TRBJ2-1; 7 positions match TRBD1. The CDR3 contains 15 residues. Germline CDR1 and CDR2: SEHNR and FQNEAQ (reference sequence). V lost 7 bases, J lost 4 bases, and 10 bases stayed unmatched. The chain's CDR3 is CASTSWDSTYNEQFF. The CDR3 DNA follows: TGTGCCAGCACCTCATGGGACAGCACTTACAATGAGCAGTTCTTC.

This rearrangement joins TRBV27 to TRBJ2-7; 8 bases agree with TRBD1. The ends lost 4 bases at V and 3 bases at J; junction bases unmatched: 5. Germline V gene lookup returns CDR1 MNHEY and CDR2 SMNVEV (reference sequence). CDR3 length: 14 residues. The CDR3 DNA sequence: TGTGCCAGCAGTTCCATCGGACAGGGCTACGAGCAGTACTTC. Translating it yields CASSSIGQGYEQYF.

Remarks on this clone: This sample also contains other DNA sequences that code for the same CDR3. This sequence joins TRBV11-1 and TRBJ2-1; D is perhaps TRBD2 (7 bases). Germline CDR1 and CDR2: SGHAT and FQDESV (reference sequence). This CDR3 is built from 14 residues. V lost 3 bases to trimming and J lost 7 bases, with 13 bases between them. In DNA form, the CDR3 reads TGTGCCAGCAGCTTTGGGGGGGCGAAGAATGAGCAGTTCTTC. This sequence encodes CASSFGGAKNEQFF.

This clone was picked up one time. The V call is TRBV5-1, the J call TRBJ1-1, with TRBD1 matching over 9 bases. The CDR3 runs to 16 residues. The trim removed 4 bases at V and 0 bases at J, leaving 7 bases unmatched. Per the germline V gene, CDR1 is SGHRS and CDR2 is YFSETQ. CDR3 DNA: TGCGCCAGCAGCACCCGGACAGGGGCCATGAACACTGAAGCTTTCTTT. Protein sequence: CASSTRTGAMNTEAFF.

This clone was observed once. The chain carries TRBV10-1 and TRBJ2-5; the match to TRBD1 covers 10 bases. V shed 3 bases and J 4 bases; nucleotides not matched to a gene: 8. The CDR3 length is 16 residues. CDR1 and CDR2 from the germline V gene are WNHNN and SYGVQD (reference sequence). The CDR3 DNA reads TGCGCCAGCAGTGAAATGGGGACAGGGGTTCGAGAGACCCAGTACTTC. Amino acid sequence: CASSEMGTGVRETQYF.

The rearrangement uses TRBV5-1 and TRBJ1-1, with D hard to call. CDR3 length: 13 residues. CDR1 SGHRS and CDR2 YFSETQ come from the germline V gene. Trimming shortened V by 0 bases and J by 11 bases, and 14 bases separated the two germline ends. The CDR3 bases are TGCGCCAGCAGCTTGGAGACCGGGATCAGGGCTTTCTTT. Translation gives CASSLETGIRAFF.

The genes are TRBV7-7 and TRBJ2-1, with 13 bases matching TRBD2. V shed 2 bases and J 7 bases; nucleotides not matched to a gene: 5. The CDR3 is made up of 16 amino acids. Germline loops: CDR1 SSHAT, CDR2 FNYEAQ (reference sequence). The CDR3 DNA reads TGTGCCAGCAGCTTAACTAGCGGGGGGGCCGTAAATGAGCAGTTCTTC. Its translation: CASSLTSGGAVNEQFF.

The rearrangement joins TRBV7-3 to TRBJ2-5; 14 nucleotides match TRBD2. The germline V gene has CDR1 SGHTA and CDR2 FQGTGA. Germline trimming cut 5 bases from V and 2 bases from J; bases unmatched to any gene: 10. This CDR3 spans 18 amino acids. The CDR3 protein is CASSLGTSGGFLQETQYF. The DNA of the CDR3 is TGTGCCAGCAGCCTAGGGACTAGCGGGGGCTTCCTACAAGAGACCCAGTACTTC.

V usage is TRBV9 and J usage is TRBJ1-1, with 9 bases identical to TRBD1. Losses at the gene ends were 0 bases for V and 4 bases for J; bases not matched to a gene: 4. CDR3 size: 15 residues. Germline loops: CDR1 SGDLS, CDR2 YYNGEE. CDR3 DNA sequence: TGTGCCAGCAGCGTAGCTACAGGGGGCTCCACTGAAGCTTTCTTT. Translated: CASSVATGGSTEAFF.

The rearrangement joins TRBV5-4 to TRBJ2-3; the D gene is possibly TRBD1 (6 bases). The germline CDR1 and CDR2 sequences are SGHNT and YYREEE (reference sequence). With 3 bases removed from V and 0 bases from J, the gap between germline ends came to 17 bases. This CDR3 contains 17 residues. CDR3 amino acids: CASSSYRERSSTDTQYF. Written as DNA, the CDR3 is TGTGCCAGCAGCTCGTACAGGGAAAGAAGTAGCACAGATACGCAGTATTTT.

The chain combines TRBV7-2 with TRBJ2-5; possible D gene TRBD2, 6 bases. V lost 2 bases to trimming and J lost 2 bases, with 12 bases between them. Germline V gene sequence: CDR1 SGHTA, CDR2 FQGNSA. The CDR3 sequence is 15 residues long. CDR3 coding DNA: TGTGCCAGCAGCTTAATGGAGGGAGGTCAAGAGACCCAGTACTTC. Translating gives CASSLMEGGQETQYF.

The rearrangement joins TRBV5-1 to TRBJ2-7; TRBD1 matches at 10 bases. This CDR3 is 19 amino acids long. J was trimmed by 6 bases and V by 3 bases; bases with no gene match: 21. Germline V gives CDR1 SGHRS, CDR2 YFSETQ. The CDR3 DNA is TGCGCCAGCAGCTGGGCGGGGACAGGGGCCGCCGAGTTCTCAGCCGAGCAGTACTTC. Its translation: CASSWAGTGAAEFSAEQYF.

V usage is TRBV29-1 and J usage is TRBJ2-5; tentatively, D is TRBD2 (5 bases). The CDR3 consists of 13 residues. V lost 3 bases to trimming and J lost 2 bases, with 10 bases between them. Germline-derived CDR1 and CDR2 are SQVTM and ANQGSEA. This CDR3 reads CSVELPGQETQYF. The CDR3 nucleotides are TGCAGCGTTGAGCTGCCGGGGCAAGAGACCCAGTACTTC. Combining the CDR3 with reference TRBV29-1 and TRBJ2-5 gives the whole variable domain SAVISQKPSRDICQRGTSLTIQCQVDSQVTMMFWYRQQPGQSLTLIATANQGSEATYESGFVIDKFPISRPNLTFSTLTVSNMSPEDSSIYLCSVELPGQETQYFGPGTRLLVL.

The V call is TRBV7-2, the J call TRBJ2-3, with TRBD1 identical over 10 bases. The CDR3 length is 18 residues. The V gene end was trimmed by 1 base and the J gene end by 6 bases; junction bases not matched to a gene: 13. Germline V gene sequence: CDR1 SGHTA, CDR2 FQGNSA. CDR3 bases: TGTGCCAGCAGCTTAGGGGACAGGGGTATAGCAATTGTTGATACGCAGTATTTT. It is translated as CASSLGDRGIAIVDTQYF.

V and J are TRBV21-1 and TRBJ1-1; TRBD1, the table's D call, was not compared with the DNA. TRBV21-1 is assigned pseudogene status. The CDR3 is made up of 14 amino acids. DNA for the CDR3: TGTGCCAGCTACCAGGGGCCGGTAAACACTGAAGCTTTCTTT. It encodes CASYQGPVNTEAFF.

The sample holds one count of this clone. This sequence joins TRBV4-2 and TRBJ2-3; D gene uncertain. The V gene lost 0 bases and the J gene lost 4 bases, with 11 bases spanning the gap. Per germline, CDR1 LGHNA and CDR2 YNFKEQ. This CDR3 spans 15 amino acids. The CDR3 reads CASSQDPGAADTQYF. The CDR3 nucleotides read TGTGCCAGCAGCCAAGATCCTGGAGCCGCAGATACGCAGTATTTT.

The chain joins TRBV18 to TRBJ2-5; the D is unclear. The CDR3 is 14 amino acids. Trimming left V 6 bases short and J 5 bases short, with 16 bases between. CDR1 is KGHSH, CDR2 LQKENI, per germline. CDR3 protein: CASSPLALKETQYF. CDR3 in DNA: TGTGCCAGCTCTCCTTTGGCCCTGAAGGAGACCCAGTACTTC. Complete variable domain (other parts from reference TRBV18 and TRBJ2-5): NAGVMQNPRHLVRRRGQEARLRCSPMKGHSHVYWYRQLPEEGLKFMVYLQKENIIDESGMPKERFSAEFPKEGPSILRIQQVVRGDSAAYFCASSPLALKETQYFGPGTRLLVL.

This chain joins TRBV5-1 and TRBJ2-1; 9 positions agree with TRBD2. The J segment lost 0 bases and the V segment lost 1 base, leaving 5 bases of the junction unmatched. This CDR3 contains 17 residues. The germline gives CDR1 SGHRS, CDR2 YFSETQ. The CDR3 coding sequence is TGCGCCAGCAGCTTGTTTCTAGCGGGAAGCTCCTACAATGAGCAGTTCTTC. It translates to CASSLFLAGSSYNEQFF.

V gene TRBV3-1 (or the pseudogene TRBV3-2) combines with J gene TRBJ1-1; TRBD1 matches 10 bases. The V gene end was trimmed by 6 bases and the J gene end by 5 bases; junction bases not matched to a gene: 3. This CDR3 region has 13 residues. Germline lookup yields CDR1 LGHDT and CDR2 YNNKEL (reference sequence). CDR3 in amino acids: CASSGQGVTEAFF. The CDR3 DNA sequence: TGTGCCAGCAGTGGACAGGGGGTTACTGAAGCTTTCTTT.

The chain combines TRBV5-6 with TRBJ2-3; D might be TRBD1 (6 bases). Germline V lookup: CDR1 SGHDT, CDR2 YYEEEE. V lost 5 bases and J lost 6, with 22 bases in between. The CDR3 is 16 amino acids. CDR3 protein: CASSPNPGARGDTQYF. CDR3 nucleotide sequence: TGTGCCAGCAGTCCTAATCCCGGGGCGAGGGGGGATACGCAGTATTTT.